Listed below are T cell receptor beta chains from one sample, sequenced in a study of T cells and copy number aberrations in small-cell lung cancer. TCRdb's copy holds only in-frame clones and misses some; the assay was immunoSEQ multiplex PCR. The sample lists about 6,600 clones, approximately 76% seen once, with roughly 9.5% in the top ten. Material for sequencing was normal tissue next to the tumor. The receptors come from a woman aged 70-85 years with small cell lung cancer. Some clones in this sample may be carry-over from other donors' samples. CDR3s include the opening cysteine and the closing phenylalanine or tryptophan. A D gene is named only where the DNA matches it firmly. A clone size is listed for some rows: how often the clone was seen (once, few, many), or a class if it is expanded.

size	V	J	D	CDR3	DNA
-	TRBV7-3	TRBJ1-5	-	CASSLTGGEPQHF	TGTGCCAGCAGCTTAACGGGAGGTGAGCCCCAGCATTTT
-	TRBV5-6	TRBJ1-3	-	CASSLRHPGGNTIYF	TGTGCCAGCAGCTTGAGGCACCCTGGAGGGAACACCATATATTTT
few	TRBV5-4	TRBJ2-5	-	CASSSSTGRETQYF	TGTGCCAGCAGCTCCTCCACAGGGAGGGAGACCCAGTACTTC
-	TRBV6-5	TRBJ1-1	-	CASKASEGTEAFF	TGTGCCAGCAAGGCCAGCGAGGGCACTGAAGCTTTCTTT
-	TRBV19	TRBJ2-5	-	CASRQSSKQETQYF	TGTGCCAGCCGACAATCCTCAAAGCAAGAGACCCAGTACTTC
-	TRBV4-1	TRBJ2-7	-	CASSQDFTGPYEQYF	TGCGCCAGCAGCCAAGATTTTACAGGGCCCTACGAGCAGTACTTC
once	TRBV9	TRBJ1-1	TRBD1	CASSVVGTGSTEAFF	TGTGCCAGCAGCGTAGTGGGGACAGGGAGCACTGAAGCTTTCTTT
-	TRBV4-2	TRBJ2-3	TRBD2	CASSPRTSGITDTQYF	TGTGCCAGCAGCCCTCGGACTAGCGGGATCACAGATACGCAGTATTTT
-	TRBV19	TRBJ1-2	-	CASTPTAGSRYGYTF	TGTGCCAGTACCCCGACGGCAGGGTCCAGATATGGCTACACCTTC
-	TRBV11-3	TRBJ2-3	-	CASSLYEGTQYF	TGTGCCAGCAGCTTATATGAGGGTACGCAGTATTTT
-	TRBV27	TRBJ2-7	-	CASSFSPFYEQYF	TGTGCCAGCAGTTTCTCACCCTTCTACGAGCAGTACTTC
-	TRBV5-1	TRBJ2-7	-	CASSFGPSDEQYF	TGCGCCAGCAGCTTTGGACCGTCCGACGAGCAGTACTTC
-	TRBV7-3	TRBJ1-4	TRBD1	CASSLTGTGREKLFF	TGTGCCAGCAGCTTAACCGGGACAGGGCGTGAAAAACTGTTTTTT
-	TRBV7-8	TRBJ2-7	TRBD2	CASRDSGGIYEQYF	TGTGCCAGCAGGGATAGCGGGGGAATCTACGAGCAGTACTTC
-	TRBV30	TRBJ2-7	-	CAWSVSLYEQYF	TGTGCCTGGAGTGTAAGTCTGTACGAGCAGTACTTC
-	TRBV30	TRBJ1-5	-	CAWSAGVQPQHF	TGTGCCTGGAGTGCCGGGGTACAGCCCCAGCATTTT
-	TRBV21-1	TRBJ2-3	-	CASSKSLAGGTDTQYF	TGTGCCAGCAGCAAAAGTCTAGCGGGAGGGACAGATACGCAGTATTTT
few	TRBV5-1	TRBJ2-2	TRBD2	CASSWTSGTTGELFF	TGCGCCAGCAGCTGGACTAGCGGGACCACCGGGGAGCTGTTTTTT
once	TRBV19	TRBJ2-2	TRBD2	CASFYSGRGGELFF	TGTGCCAGTTTTTATAGCGGGAGAGGCGGGGAGCTGTTTTTT
once	TRBV7-6	TRBJ2-5	-	CASSLVVRGTVRETQYF	TGTGCCAGCAGCTTAGTAGTTAGGGGGACTGTCCGAGAGACCCAGTACTTC
-	TRBV7-8	TRBJ1-1	-	CASSLTYGNRVTEAFF	TGTGCCAGCAGCTTAACTTACGGTAACAGGGTCACTGAAGCTTTCTTT
-	TRBV5-1	TRBJ2-3	-	CASSPTGASGTDTQYF	TGCGCCAGCAGCCCAACCGGGGCTAGCGGCACAGATACGCAGTATTTT
-	TRBV2	TRBJ2-1	TRBD2	CASSTSGIYYNEQFF	TGTGCCAGCTCCACTAGCGGGATATACTACAATGAGCAGTTCTTC
-	TRBV9	TRBJ2-3	TRBD2	CASSVGLAVTDTQYF	TGTGCCAGCAGCGTAGGACTAGCGGTCACAGATACGCAGTATTTT
-	TRBV29-1	TRBJ2-5	-	CSVPRAGETQYF	TGCAGCGTTCCTCGGGCAGGGGAGACCCAGTACTTC
-	TRBV18	TRBJ2-4	-	CASSPGTDLSAQYF	TGTGCCAGCTCACCGGGGACCGACCTTTCCGCTCAGTACTTC
-	TRBV19	TRBJ2-2	-	CASSLVAATGELFF	TGTGCCAGTAGCCTAGTCGCGGCCACCGGGGAGCTGTTTTTT
-	TRBV10-2	TRBJ2-1	-	CASSETGTSYNEQFF	TGCGCCAGCAGTGAAACCGGGACTTCCTACAATGAGCAGTTCTTC
-	TRBV5-1	TRBJ2-3	TRBD2	CASSPAGRAGGPRIGTDTQYF	TGCGCCAGCAGCCCTGCCGGGCGAGCGGGAGGGCCTAGGATAGGCACAGATACGCAGTATTTT
-	TRBV27	TRBJ2-3	TRBD1	CASSLMGTAGTDTQYF	TGTGCCAGCAGTTTAATGGGGACAGCGGGCACAGATACGCAGTATTTT
-	TRBV10-3	TRBJ2-6	-	CAISVGDISSGANVLTF	TGTGCCATCAGTGTGGGGGACATCAGCTCTGGGGCCAACGTCCTGACTTTC
-	TRBV19	TRBJ2-3	-	CASSIVPDFTDTQYF	TGTGCCAGTAGTATAGTACCAGACTTCACAGATACGCAGTATTTT
-	TRBV5-6	TRBJ1-2	-	CASSPPNGMGYTF	TGTGCCAGCAGCCCGCCGAACGGGATGGGCTACACCTTC
-	TRBV9	TRBJ1-2	-	CASSPLGGYGYTF	TGTGCCAGCAGCCCATTGGGGGGCTATGGCTACACCTTC
-	TRBV18	TRBJ1-2	TRBD1	CASSPISTGFYGYTF	TGTGCCAGCTCACCAATCTCGACAGGGTTCTATGGCTACACCTTC
-	TRBV4-3	TRBJ2-7	-	CASSQDGVGVGEQYF	TGCGCCAGCAGCCAAGATGGCGTGGGGGTGGGGGAGCAGTACTTC
-	TRBV30	TRBJ2-5	TRBD2	CAWSVGLAGDTETQYF	TGTGCCTGGAGTGTAGGACTAGCGGGAGACACAGAGACCCAGTACTTC
-	TRBV4-1	TRBJ1-5	-	CASSLRKEQPQHF	TGCGCCAGCAGCCTCCGGAAGGAACAGCCCCAGCATTTT
-	TRBV10-3	TRBJ2-2	TRBD1	CAISESQGQGPAGGELFF	TGTGCCATCAGTGAGTCGCAGGGACAGGGGCCGGCCGGCGGGGAGCTGTTTTTT
-	TRBV20-1	TRBJ2-5	-	CSATTGRTQYF	TGCAGTGCCACAACAGGGAGGACCCAGTACTTC
-	TRBV19	TRBJ1-4	TRBD1	CASSLDREGKLFF	TGTGCCAGTAGTCTCGACAGGGAAGGAAAACTGTTTTTT
-	TRBV28	TRBJ1-2	-	CASSSPQGGGYTF	TGTGCCAGCAGTAGCCCGCAGGGCGGGGGCTACACCTTC
-	TRBV20-1	TRBJ2-1	-	CSANINSPFF	TGCAGTGCTAATATCAACAGCCCGTTCTTC
-	TRBV9	TRBJ2-7	TRBD2	CASSVDLAGGIDEQYF	TGTGCCAGCAGCGTAGATCTAGCGGGAGGGATCGACGAGCAGTACTTC
-	TRBV5-5	TRBJ1-1	-	CASSLAATLNTEAFF	TGTGCCAGCAGCTTGGCCGCCACCCTGAACACTGAAGCTTTCTTT
-	TRBV6-1	TRBJ2-7	-	CASDNPRQRYEQYF	TGTGCCAGTGACAACCCGAGACAGCGCTACGAGCAGTACTTC
-	TRBV11-2	TRBJ2-2	TRBD2	CASSLVGRANTGELFF	TGTGCCAGCAGCTTAGTTGGGAGGGCGAACACCGGGGAGCTGTTTTTT
-	TRBV7-9	TRBJ2-3	TRBD2	CASSSQGGRADTQYF	TGTGCCAGCAGCTCGCAGGGAGGGCGGGCAGATACGCAGTATTTT
-	TRBV7-2	TRBJ2-5	TRBD1	CASSLKGAWETQYF	TGTGCCAGCAGCTTGAAGGGGGCGTGGGAGACCCAGTACTTC
-	TRBV7-7	TRBJ2-2	TRBD2	CASSSTTSANTGELFF	TGTGCTAGCAGCTCAACAACTAGCGCGAACACCGGGGAGCTGTTTTTT
-	TRBV30	TRBJ2-3	-	CAWIFTGADTQYF	TGTGCCTGGATCTTTACAGGCGCAGATACGCAGTATTTT
-	TRBV30	TRBJ1-2	-	CAWGRRNYGYTF	TGTGCCTGGGGACGGCGGAACTATGGCTACACCTTC
-	TRBV5-1	TRBJ2-7	-	CASSLQGFSEQYF	TGCGCCAGCAGCTTACAGGGTTTTAGCGAGCAGTACTTC
-	TRBV15	TRBJ2-3	-	CATSREGRLTDTQYF	TGTGCCACCAGCAGAGAGGGGCGGCTCACAGATACGCAGTATTTT